This T cell receptor beta chain derives from a study of Ad26.COV2.S vaccination and SARS-CoV-2 variants. Overall study context: A participant enrolled in the COV1001 Ad26.COV2.S trial arm provided the sample. The study, taken as a whole, reports: Measurement of non-spike TCR breadth gave similar results in vaccine and placebo recipients.

As to this clone: What it binds is not known.

There are 14 residues in the CDR3. Germline values: CDR1 SGHRS, CDR2 YFSETQ. Trimming pared 1 base from V and 6 bases from J, leaving 10 bases between. The sample's treatment: roughly 19 received Ad26.COV2.S at low or high dose, single or two shots; several received placebo; per-sample allocation not given. Collection of samples fell on day 63 after the first vaccine or placebo injection. Measured with immunoSEQ multiplex PCR; TCRdb has only the in-frame clones, and not every one. In the table there are some 330,000 clones, roughly 88% of which are singletons. V gene TRBV5-1 combines with J gene TRBJ1-4, with unresolved D. Sequencing used peripheral blood, obtained in a trial of Ad26.COV2.S vaccine versus placebo. The receptor was derived from a person aged 18-60 years who received the Ad26.COV2.S COVID-19 vaccine or a placebo. The CDR3 DNA is TGCGCCAGCAGCTTGTTAGCATACGATGAAAAACTGTTTTTT. Its protein product is CASSLLAYDEKLFF.